The clone carrying this T cell receptor (beta chain) was counted ten times or more. The antigen remains unidentified. The germline gene is not matched at one end of the junction; a read error may be the cause. This sample was taken from a study of CD8 T cells in ankylosing spondylitis. Broader study findings: Roughly eight highly homologous variants made up a TCR beta motif that seemed to typify ankylosing spondylitis blood.

TCRdb redid the calling of the 5' RACE reads with MiXCR, one entry per CDR3 protein. The data contain hundreds of thousands of distinct CDR3 sequences, over 9.5% of them singletons. The CDR3 totals 15 residues. Germline CDR1 SSHAT, CDR2 FNYEAQ (reference sequence). The chain employs TRBV7-7 and TRBJ2-3, with 7 positions matching TRBD1. The sequenced sample was blood, either unsorted or a sorted T cell fraction (not recorded which). This TCR came from a male donor with ankylosing spondylitis or in good health (not recorded which). The CDR3 reads CASSLRQGVTDTQYF. The CDR3 nucleotides read TGTGCTAGCAGCTTGAGACAGGGCGTCACAGATACGCAGTATTTT.